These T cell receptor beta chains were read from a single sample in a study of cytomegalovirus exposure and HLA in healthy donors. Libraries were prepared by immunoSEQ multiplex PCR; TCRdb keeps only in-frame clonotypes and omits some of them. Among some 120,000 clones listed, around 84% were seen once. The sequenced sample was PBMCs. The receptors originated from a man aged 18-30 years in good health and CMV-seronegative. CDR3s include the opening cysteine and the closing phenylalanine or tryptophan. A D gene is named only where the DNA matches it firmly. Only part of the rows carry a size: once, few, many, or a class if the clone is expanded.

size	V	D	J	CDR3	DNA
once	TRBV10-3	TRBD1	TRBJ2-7	CAIRDRSYEQYF	TGTGCCATCAGGGACAGGAGCTACGAGCAGTACTTC
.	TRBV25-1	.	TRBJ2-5	CASSEPRLYQETQYF	TGTGCCAGCAGTGAACCGCGCCTGTACCAAGAGACCCAGTACTTC
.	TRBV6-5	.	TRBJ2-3	CASSYSGGGTDTQYF	TGTGCCAGCAGTTACTCCGGCGGGGGCACAGATACGCAGTATTTT
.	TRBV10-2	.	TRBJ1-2	CASSESGGARGYTF	TGCGCCAGCAGTGAGTCGGGGGGGGCGCGGGGCTACACCTTC
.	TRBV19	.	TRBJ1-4	CASTQGTNEKLFF	TGTGCCAGTACCCAGGGGACTAATGAAAAACTGTTTTTT
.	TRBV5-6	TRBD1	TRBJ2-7	CASSHSGTGADEQYF	TGTGCCAGCAGCCACTCCGGGACAGGGGCGGACGAGCAGTACTTC
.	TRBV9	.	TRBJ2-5	CASSTYGTEGETQYF	TGTGCCAGCAGCACCTACGGGACGGAGGGAGAGACCCAGTACTTC
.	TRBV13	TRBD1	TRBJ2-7	CASSLHRTGGEQYF	TGTGCCAGCAGCCTACATCGGACAGGGGGGGAGCAGTACTTC
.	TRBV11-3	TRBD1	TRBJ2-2	CASSPTGRNTGELFF	TGTGCCAGCAGCCCGACAGGGAGGAACACCGGGGAGCTGTTTTTT
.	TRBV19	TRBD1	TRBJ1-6	CASSTGQRGSPLHF	TGTGCCAGTAGTACGGGACAGAGAGGATCACCCCTCCACTTT
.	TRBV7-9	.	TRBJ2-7	CASSFEGRYEQYF	TGTGCCAGCAGCTTCGAGGGTCGGTACGAGCAGTACTTC
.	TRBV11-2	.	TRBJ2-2	CASSTTRGGGTGELFF	TGTGCCAGCAGCACCACCCGAGGGGGGGGCACCGGGGAGCTGTTTTTT
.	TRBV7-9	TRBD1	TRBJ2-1	CASSTSGTGSGNEQFF	TGTGCCAGCAGCACATCCGGGACAGGGTCGGGCAATGAGCAGTTCTTC
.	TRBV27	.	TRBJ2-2	CASSLRAGTGELFF	TGTGCCAGCAGTTTACGTGCGGGCACCGGGGAGCTGTTTTTT
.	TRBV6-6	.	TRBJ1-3	CASSTSTGAGNTIYF	TGTGCCAGCAGTACCTCAACAGGAGCTGGAAACACCATATATTTT
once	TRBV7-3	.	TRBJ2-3	CASSLTSPANTQYF	TGTGCCAGCAGCTTAACATCCCCCGCTAATACGCAGTATTTT
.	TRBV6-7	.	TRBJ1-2	CASIPPGHQTRLSYGYTF	TGTGCCAGCATTCCACCGGGACACCAAACCAGGTTATCCTATGGCTACACCTTC
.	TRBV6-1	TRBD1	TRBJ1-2	CASEPSRGTNYGYTF	TGTGCCAGCGAACCCAGCAGGGGGACCAACTATGGCTACACCTTC
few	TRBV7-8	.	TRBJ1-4	CASSFDWGPANEKLFF	TGTGCCAGCAGCTTCGATTGGGGGCCTGCTAATGAAAAACTGTTTTTT
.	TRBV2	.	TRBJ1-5	CASTRGYSNQPQHF	TGTGCCAGCACCCGGGGTTATAGCAATCAGCCCCAGCATTTT
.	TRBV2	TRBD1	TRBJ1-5	CASKGQGSQPQHF	TGTGCCAGCAAAGGACAGGGGAGTCAGCCCCAGCATTTT
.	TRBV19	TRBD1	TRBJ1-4	CASSIGTATNEKLFF	TGTGCCAGTAGTATTGGGACAGCGACGAATGAAAAACTGTTTTTT
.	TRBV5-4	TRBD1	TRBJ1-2	CASSLPGTGENYGYTF	TGTGCCAGCAGCTTGCCTGGGACAGGGGAGAACTATGGCTACACCTTC
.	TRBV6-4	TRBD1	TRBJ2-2	CASGDRGLTGELFF	TGTGCCAGCGGGGACAGGGGGCTCACCGGGGAGCTGTTTTTT
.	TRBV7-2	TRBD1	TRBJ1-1	CASSFSPTGVTEAFF	TGTGCCAGCAGCTTCTCACCGACAGGGGTGACTGAAGCTTTCTTT
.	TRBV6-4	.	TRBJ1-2	CASSDPYYGYTF	TGTGCCAGCAGTGACCCATACTATGGCTACACCTTC
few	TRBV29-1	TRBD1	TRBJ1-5	CSVGQGTEQPQHF	TGCAGCGTTGGACAGGGGACGGAACAGCCCCAGCATTTT
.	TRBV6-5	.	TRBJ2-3	CASSKGGDDTQYF	TGTGCCAGCAGTAAGGGCGGGGATGATACGCAGTATTTT
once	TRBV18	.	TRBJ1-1	CASSPGRVNTEAFF	TGTGCCAGCTCACCAGGGCGGGTGAACACTGAAGCTTTCTTT
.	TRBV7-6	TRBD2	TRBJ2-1	CASSLFGGMGGGLNNEQFF	TGTGCCAGCAGCTTATTTGGGGGAATGGGCGGGGGGCTAAACAATGAGCAGTTCTTC
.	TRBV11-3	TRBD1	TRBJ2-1	CASSSGQGYEQFF	TGTGCCAGCAGCTCAGGACAGGGCTATGAGCAGTTCTTC
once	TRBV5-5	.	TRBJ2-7	CASSLPAIDEQYF	TGTGCCAGCTCCTTACCTGCGATAGACGAGCAGTACTTC
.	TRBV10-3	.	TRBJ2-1	CAISESTRLSGDEQFF	TGTGCCATCAGTGAGTCGACGAGACTCTCAGGGGATGAGCAGTTCTTC
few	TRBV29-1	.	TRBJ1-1	CSVEAFEGAEAFF	TGCAGCGTTGAAGCTTTCGAGGGCGCTGAAGCTTTCTTT
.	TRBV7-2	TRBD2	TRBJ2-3	CASSRLAGGQDTQYF	TGTGCCAGCAGCCGACTAGCGGGGGGGCAAGATACGCAGTATTTT
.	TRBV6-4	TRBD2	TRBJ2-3	CASSDSWGGDTQYF	TGTGCCAGCAGTGACTCCTGGGGGGGGGATACGCAGTATTTT
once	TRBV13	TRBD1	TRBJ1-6	CASRHLDRDVSPLHF	TGTGCCAGCAGACACTTGGACAGGGATGTTTCACCCCTCCACTTT
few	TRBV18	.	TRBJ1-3	CASSPPTARNTIYF	TGTGCCAGCTCACCCCCTACAGCACGAAACACCATATATTTT
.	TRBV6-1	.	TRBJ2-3	CASSALATSRNRGAGDTQYF	TGTGCCAGCAGTGCCTTAGCCACCTCACGCAACCGTGGCGCCGGAGATACGCAGTATTTT
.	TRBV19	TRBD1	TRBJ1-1	CASRTTGGVKYTEAFF	TGTGCCAGTAGAACGACAGGGGGCGTGAAGTACACTGAAGCTTTCTTT
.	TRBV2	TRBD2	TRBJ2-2	CASSSGTRAENTGELFF	TGTGCCAGCAGTAGCGGGACTAGAGCTGAGAACACCGGGGAGCTGTTTTTT
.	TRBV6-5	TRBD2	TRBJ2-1	CASSYGFSGPNEQFF	TGTGCCAGCAGTTACGGTTTTAGCGGGCCCAATGAGCAGTTCTTC
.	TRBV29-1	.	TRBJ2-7	CSVVTAYEQYF	TGCAGCGTTGTAACAGCCTACGAGCAGTACTTC
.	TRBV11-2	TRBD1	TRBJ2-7	CASSSPGQGGFYEQYF	TGTGCCAGCAGCTCCCCGGGACAGGGGGGGTTCTACGAGCAGTACTTC
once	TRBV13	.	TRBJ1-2	CASRHSGGNGYTF	TGTGCCAGCAGACATTCGGGCGGGAATGGCTACACCTTC
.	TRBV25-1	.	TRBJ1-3	CASSEFETPSSGNTIYF	TGTGCCAGCAGTGAATTTGAGACACCAAGCTCTGGAAACACCATATATTTT
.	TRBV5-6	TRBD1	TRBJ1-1	CASSLVPTGGATEAFF	TGTGCCAGCAGCTTGGTCCCCACAGGGGGCGCAACTGAAGCTTTCTTT
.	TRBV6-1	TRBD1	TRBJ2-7	CASSLSRDSRDF	TGTGCCAGCAGCCTCTCCCGGGACAGCCGGGACTTC
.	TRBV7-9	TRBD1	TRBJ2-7	CASSPGGTGEYEQYF	TGTGCCAGCAGCCCAGGAGGGACAGGGGAGTACGAGCAGTACTTC
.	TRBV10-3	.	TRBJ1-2	CAISEVQGYGYTF	TGTGCCATCAGTGAGGTGCAGGGATATGGCTACACCTTC
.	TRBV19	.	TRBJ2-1	CASSTLKGGSYNEQFF	TGTGCCAGTAGTACCCTCAAGGGGGGGTCCTACAATGAGCAGTTCTTC
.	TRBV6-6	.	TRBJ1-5	CASRPGVGDQPQHF	TGTGCCAGCAGGCCAGGGGTGGGGGATCAGCCCCAGCATTTT
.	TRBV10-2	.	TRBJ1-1	CASSDGGLNTEAFF	TGCGCCAGCAGTGACGGGGGGTTGAACACTGAAGCTTTCTTT
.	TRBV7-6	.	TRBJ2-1	CASSYGSSYNEQFF	TGTGCCAGCAGCTACGGGAGCTCCTACAATGAGCAGTTCTTC
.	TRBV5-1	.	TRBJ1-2	CASWRGKGYGYTF	TGCGCCAGCTGGCGGGGGAAGGGCTATGGCTACACCTTC
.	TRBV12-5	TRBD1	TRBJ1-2	CASGLGGEQGAIYGYTF	TGTGCTAGTGGTTTGGGGGGGGAGCAGGGGGCGATCTATGGCTACACCTTC
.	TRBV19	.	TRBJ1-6	CASSIGTTYNSPLHF	TGTGCCAGTAGTATTGGGACAACCTATAATTCACCCCTCCACTTT
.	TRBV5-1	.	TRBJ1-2	CASSRDDYGYTF	TGCGCCAGCTCCAGGGATGACTATGGCTACACCTTC